The TCR beta chain described here comes from a study of cytomegalovirus exposure and HLA in healthy donors (dated by TCRdb to 2017 to 2019). As for the study more broadly: An earlier analysis of some 600 of the donors reported 276 Gb of sequence data and 117 million unique TCR beta sequences obtained from approximately 180 million T cells. In a later genetic analysis, genome-wide SNP genotypes for about three fifths of the 666 donors were used, and that subset was treated as a discovery cohort. On average, about 240,000 unique TCR beta nucleotide sequences were sequenced per donor among a few hundred genotyped donors of the cohort, with 15% to 20% of those sequences being non-productive. To study patterns of TCR occurrence, a later analysis re-analyzed previously published TCR beta repertoires from around 660 donors and added high-resolution HLA genotyping. Rather than using new phenotypic data, the later analysis identified candidate immune exposures from TCR beta sequences and from how often those sequences occurred across donors. High-throughput TCR immunosequencing, statistical association of individual TCRs with disease status, and machine learning were combined to predict cytomegalovirus infection status. The aim of the study was to test whether cataloging public T cell receptors could identify signatures of past pathogen exposure. An earlier analysis of some 600 of the donors applied high-throughput TCR beta sequencing to assess whether each TCR beta V gene segment acted as functional or pseudogenic. Of the 300 to 450 genotyped donors, 75% to 85% were placed in the genetic ancestry cluster associated with self-reported Caucasian donors. Every discovery cohort repertoire had been produced on one sequencing platform. Roughly 5 DR-DQ haplotypes were handled as single units for association and clustering, since linkage in the cohort was strong. Donor age, sex, ethnicity and CMV serostatus were collected together with the repertoire data. The study profiled the T cell repertoires of about 720 subjects by immunosequencing and related them to cytomegalovirus serostatus. Typing coverage differed by locus: A, B, C, DRB1 and DQB1 were typed in about 620-630 donors, DQA1 in 500 to 550, DPA1 in around 610, and DPB1 in around 490. Both class I and class II loci were covered by HLA typing, at four-digit resolution. Besides the first cohort of roughly 700 subjects, a separate validation cohort made up of roughly 120 different subjects was used. An early release covering approximately 600 HLA-typed donors comprised about 300 gigabases of sequencing data and approximately 80 million unique TCR sequences. Broad study findings and their caveats: A further reported finding was that TCR beta sequences accurately predicted the HLA-A and HLA-B alleles for most subjects in the first cohort. In the study, around 160 TCR beta chains were listed as associated with cytomegalovirus. Because HLA typing was missing for some donors at each locus, association tests included only the typed subset. The classifier was reported to diagnose cytomegalovirus status with high specificity and sensitivity in both the original cohort and the validation cohort. In a later analysis, HLA-associated TCR beta chains were found to be more clonally expanded and to have lower generation probabilities than equally common non-associated chains. Most TCR sequences were observed very rarely across donors, whereas some public TCRs were present in many individuals. Immune exposure information for the cohort was limited to CMV serostatus. The authors suggested that the approach could potentially be generalized to other disease states and immunological phenotypes. Because the 87-base-pair reads could not distinguish some IMGT-functional V segments, including TRBV6-2 and TRBV6-3, those segments were excluded. Several of the top co-occurrence clusters appeared to be linked to parvovirus B19, influenza, CMV and Epstein-Barr virus, according to a later analysis. A later genetic analysis associated a missense DCLRE1C variant with V-gene and J-gene trimming of TCR beta chains, and an independent cohort replicated the association. Most CMV-associated TCR beta chains appeared to be HLA-restricted in a later analysis, and the HLA associations seemed to be driven largely by CMV exposure. A cluster of highly shared sequence variants was judged likely to represent a technical artifact of the sequencing pipeline. When HLA alleles, especially DR and DQ, strongly co-occurred, attributing TCR associations to individual alleles was difficult. In vitro tests confirmed that a few of the cytomegalovirus-associated TCR beta chains recognize cytomegalovirus antigens. In an earlier analysis of over 550 of the donors, most TCR beta V segments were observed in productive rearrangements about 87% or about 30% of the time, broadly matching IMGT annotations. Compared with the approximately 700-donor mean, donors in an Asian-associated ancestry cluster had fewer N-insertions in productive TCRs, according to a later genetic analysis. This cohort had only TCR beta chains sequenced, and the lack of alpha or paired-chain data limited which features could be detected. In a later analysis, the rate of TCR association differed among HLA loci, with DRB1 alleles having the most associated TCRs and HLA-C alleles having the fewest. Because counts were too low, more than 15 rarely observed V segments, including chromosome 9 orphons, were left out of the earlier analysis of some 600 of the donors. Correlated functional status among segregating V segments might reflect linkage disequilibrium, but an unknown experimental factor could not be ruled out. In a later analysis, about 16,000 TCR beta sequences were associated with specific HLA alleles at a false discovery rate of 0.05. The presence/absence analyses assumed that sequencing depth was roughly uniform across donors, and that assumption may not be true.

The CDR3 holds 13 amino acids from the cysteine to the phenylalanine. Only CDR3 DNA remains: 39 bases, in frame from the first base. CDR1 MGHDK and CDR2 SYGVNS were looked up in the germline V gene. V and J are trimmed by 7 bases and 8 bases, and the gene matches miss 9 bases of the junction. Libraries came from the immunoSEQ multiplex PCR assay. The multiplex PCR relied on a mix of 60 forward primers for TCR Vbeta segments and 13 reverse primers for TCR Jbeta segments. Amplification of the CDR3 region of rearranged TCR beta genes was performed with a multiplex PCR assay on genomic DNA. Amplified TCR beta libraries were sequenced as 87-base-pair reads on the Illumina HiSeq System. Turning to the authors' computational methods: In a later analysis, tens of millions of unique TCR beta chains were counted across the roughly 670 repertoires, and approximately 11 million of these chains were shared by at least two donors. Raw reads were error-corrected and collapsed into unique sequences with a nearest-neighbor algorithm that merged closely related sequences to remove PCR and sequencing errors. V, D and J gene segments were assigned by aligning CDR3 sequences to IMGT reference sequences. For a sequence to be retained, a match of at least six nucleotides was required to both a V gene segment and a J gene segment. Rearrangements were called productive when the CDR3 lacked stop codons and stayed in frame with V and J; all others were non-productive. Following IMGT convention, CDR3 was defined as the stretch from the second conserved V-encoded cysteine to the conserved J-encoded phenylalanine. Sequences without an unambiguous match to a single V gene segment were excluded from the earlier analysis of a few hundred of the donors. In an earlier analysis of roughly 500 of the donors, V segments were called functional above 56.7% productive rearrangements and were called segregating when the between-donor standard deviation exceeded 5%. A statistical classification framework was built for diagnosing cytomegalovirus status from the catalog of TCR beta chain sequences. V and J gene assignment, in a later analysis, came from comparing TCR nucleotide sequences with IMGT/GENE-DB human TR gene sequences. A later analysis assigned CDR3 sequences and most-parsimonious VDJ recombination scenarios with the TCRdist pipeline. In a later analysis, each TCR beta chain was defined by its CDR3 amino acid sequence together with its V-gene family, and reads without a unique V-gene family were excluded. In a later analysis, some 600 highly shared, low-generation-probability nucleotide sequences were removed to address suspected cross-contamination and a sequencing artifact. In a later analysis, a clonal expansion index was calculated for each public chain from normalized within-repertoire ranks of inferred template counts. In a later analysis, generation probabilities were computed with a VDJ recombination model fitted to out-of-frame rearrangements, and the resulting probabilities were checked against IGoR. Hypergeometric tests were used in a later analysis to score TCR-TCR, TCR-HLA and TCR-CMV co-occurrence, with a repertoire-size bias correction applied to the TCR pairs. A later analysis estimated false discovery rates by permuting HLA or CMV assignments 20 times. In a later analysis, co-occurring TCRs were grouped with DBSCAN, and TCRdist sequence similarity was added when clustering was performed within HLA-allele-positive subsets. Repertoires with fewer than 30,000 or more than 120,000 public chains, plus five repertoires with anomalous nucleotide sharing, were excluded from co-occurrence clustering. Not all clones reach the TCRdb copy of this immuneACCESS table, which keeps in-frame sequences only. Checked studies attribute under half of the gap to unresolved V genes and leave the rest unexplained. V and J calls and clone size are given by that table; D and trimming were obtained from the DNA. The sample data list about 150,000 clones, and 60% to 80% of these were observed just once. The ten top clones hold around 1.5% of the sample.

The cohort was made up of approximately 670 healthy bone marrow donors. Cohort members were all nominally healthy when sampled, although unrecorded immune exposures were likely present. The donor was CMV seronegative and belonged to the group of more than 300 seronegative cohort members. Every donor gave a peripheral blood sample, and the peripheral blood mononuclear cells from that sample were used for TCR beta sequencing. Genomic DNA was extracted from the blood cell samples with the Qiagen DNeasy Blood Extraction Kit. Concerning this clone itself: The specificity of this receptor is unknown. No per-base quality is available; no much larger clone lies one base away.

The rearrangement combines TRBV25-1 with TRBJ1-2, with 8 central nucleotides matching TRBD1. The clonotype was recovered from a woman aged 25-40 years in good health and CMV-seronegative. Sequenced sample: PBMCs. The DNA sequence is TGTGCCAGCATGGGGAGAAACAGGGGGGGCTACACCTTC. Its protein product is CASMGRNRGGYTF.